Listed below are T cell receptor beta chains from one sample, sequenced in a study of shared clonotypes between healthy human individuals. The method was immunoSEQ multiplex PCR; TCRdb's version includes in-frame clones alone and lacks a portion of them. The repertoire holds about 470,000 clones, with more than 75% as singletons. Material: PBMCs. The origin of the receptors is a woman in her thirties or forties in good health. Some clones in this sample may be carry-over from other donors' samples. Each CDR3 is given with its conserved first and last residue. The D gene is left open where the match is weak. A clone size is listed for some rows: how often the clone was seen (once, few, many), or a class if it is expanded.

j_gene | len | abundance | v_gene | d_gene | CDR3aa | CDR3nt
TRBJ2-7 | 12 | once | TRBV7-9 | . | CASSVGLDEQYF | TGTGCCAGCAGCGTGGGCTTGGACGAGCAGTACTTC
TRBJ1-3 | 14 | . | TRBV30 | . | CAWSWGGSGNTIYF | TGTGCCTGGAGTTGGGGGGGCTCTGGAAACACCATATATTTT
TRBJ1-5 | 14 | . | TRBV6-1 | . | CASRDSSSNQPQHF | TGTGCCAGCAGGGACAGCAGTAGCAATCAGCCCCAGCATTTT
TRBJ1-2 | 14 | . | TRBV5-1 | . | CASSPTGANYGYTF | TGCGCCAGCAGCCCGACAGGTGCTAACTATGGCTACACCTTC
TRBJ1-4 | 15 | . | TRBV6-6 | TRBD1 | CASSPPDRGSEKLFF | TGTGCCAGCAGTCCCCCGGACAGGGGGAGCGAAAAACTGTTTTTT
TRBJ2-3 | 11 | few | TRBV30 | . | CACPRGDTQYF | TGTGCCTGTCCTAGAGGGGATACGCAGTATTTT
TRBJ2-2 | 15 | . | TRBV5-4 | TRBD1 | CASSPGQVFTGELFF | TGTGCCAGCAGCCCCGGACAGGTGTTCACCGGGGAGCTGTTTTTT
TRBJ1-2 | 12 | . | TRBV29-1 | . | CSVETGDYGYTF | TGCAGCGTTGAAACCGGTGACTATGGCTACACCTTC
TRBJ2-1 | 14 | . | TRBV19 | TRBD1 | CASRKGAGYNEQFF | TGTGCCAGTAGAAAGGGGGCTGGCTACAATGAGCAGTTCTTC
TRBJ2-1 | 12 | . | TRBV5-1 | . | CASRRSNNEQFF | TGCGCCAGCAGAAGGTCGAACAATGAGCAGTTCTTC
TRBJ1-5 | 15 | . | TRBV5-1 | . | CASSLAPSQNQPQHF | TGCGCCAGCAGCTTGGCCCCTTCCCAGAATCAGCCCCAGCATTTT
TRBJ2-3 | 16 | few | TRBV13 | TRBD2 | CASSPRLAGFTDTQYF | TGTGCCAGCAGCCCGCGGCTAGCGGGATTCACAGATACGCAGTATTTT
TRBJ1-5 | 16 | . | TRBV28 | . | CASRVFHDWGNQPQHF | TGTGCCAGCAGGGTTTTTCATGACTGGGGCAATCAGCCCCAGCATTTT
TRBJ2-4 | 14 | . | TRBV5-1 | . | CASSFSLAKNIQYF | TGCGCCAGCAGCTTCAGTCTAGCCAAAAACATTCAGTACTTC
TRBJ1-1 | 14 | once | TRBV5-5 | TRBD1 | CASSSGQGLAEAFF | TGTGCCAGCAGCTCGGGACAGGGTTTAGCTGAAGCTTTCTTT
TRBJ2-4 | 12 | . | TRBV7-9 | . | CASSSLSYIQYF | TGTGCCAGCAGCTCCCTATCGTACATTCAGTACTTC
TRBJ1-1 | 14 | few | TRBV5-1 | TRBD1 | CASSPGQVNTEAFF | TGCGCCAGCAGCCCGGGACAGGTAAACACTGAAGCTTTCTTT
TRBJ2-2 | 15 | . | TRBV5-4 | TRBD2 | CASSLGGLLARELFF | TGTGCCAGCAGCTTGGGGGGACTACTAGCACGGGAGCTGTTTTTT
TRBJ1-2 | 12 | . | TRBV5-6 | TRBD1 | CASSRGTAGYTF | TGTGCCAGCAGCCGCGGGACAGCTGGCTACACCTTC
TRBJ2-1 | 16 | . | TRBV29-1 | TRBD2 | CSVAKGTAGGRNEQFF | TGCAGCGTTGCCAAAGGAACGGCGGGAGGTCGGAATGAGCAGTTCTTC
TRBJ1-5 | 13 | . | TRBV19 | . | CASSISEDQPQHF | TGTGCCAGTAGTATCTCTGAAGATCAGCCCCAGCATTTT
TRBJ2-7 | 13 | . | TRBV10-3 | TRBD2 | CAITASGNYEQYF | TGTGCCATCACGGCTAGCGGGAATTACGAGCAGTACTTC
TRBJ2-3 | 12 | . | TRBV10-3 | TRBD1 | CAISGSGGTQYF | TGTGCCATCAGCGGTTCAGGGGGTACGCAGTATTTT
TRBJ1-2 | 14 | . | TRBV4-1 | TRBD1 | CASSQVGTGRGYTF | TGCGCCAGCAGCCAAGTAGGGACAGGACGAGGCTACACCTTC
TRBJ1-2 | 12 | . | TRBV28 | . | CASSSRGVGYTF | TGTGCCAGCAGTTCCAGGGGAGTTGGCTACACCTTC
TRBJ2-1 | 12 | . | TRBV29-1 | . | CSVSGLYNEQFF | TGCAGCGTTTCCGGACTCTACAATGAGCAGTTCTTC
TRBJ2-7 | 13 | . | TRBV6-1 | . | CASSVGLSYEQYF | TGTGCCAGCAGTGTTGGACTGTCCTACGAGCAGTACTTC
TRBJ2-7 | 15 | . | TRBV4-2 | TRBD1 | CASSQRQGYSYEQYF | TGTGCCAGCAGCCAACGACAGGGATACTCCTACGAGCAGTACTTC
TRBJ2-7 | 14 | once | TRBV6-5 | . | CASSYSGERTEQYF | TGTGCCAGCAGTTACTCCGGGGAGCGAACAGAGCAGTACTTC
TRBJ1-3 | 14 | . | TRBV29-1 | . | CSVEVVGGGNTIYF | TGCAGCGTTGAAGTCGTGGGGGGTGGAAACACCATATATTTT
TRBJ2-6 | 14 | . | TRBV5-1 | . | CASSSSSGANVLTF | TGCGCCAGCAGCTCGAGCTCTGGGGCCAACGTCCTGACTTTC
TRBJ2-7 | 15 | once | TRBV7-2 | TRBD2 | CASSPGLAGVYEQYF | TGTGCCAGCAGCCCCGGACTAGCGGGAGTTTACGAGCAGTACTTC
TRBJ2-6 | 19 | once | TRBV4-2 | . | CASSREIGVGISGANVLTF | TGTGCCAGCAGTCGAGAGATCGGGGTGGGAATCTCTGGGGCCAACGTCCTGACTTTC
TRBJ2-7 | 14 | once | TRBV5-1 | TRBD2 | CASSGGLAGNEQYF | TGCGCCAGCAGCGGGGGACTAGCGGGAAACGAGCAGTACTTC
TRBJ2-4 | 14 | few | TRBV11-2 | . | CASSLGPTSSIQYF | TGTGCCAGCAGCTTAGGCCCTACTAGCTCCATTCAGTACTTC
TRBJ2-5 | 14 | few | TRBV28 | . | CASSRGGPVETQYF | TGTGCCAGCAGCCGTGGGGGCCCTGTGGAGACCCAGTACTTC
TRBJ1-2 | 14 | . | TRBV27 | . | CASSPRQANYGYTF | TGTGCCAGCAGCCCCCGACAGGCTAACTATGGCTACACCTTC
TRBJ2-7 | 18 | . | TRBV6-1 | . | CASSEGLATRATFYEQYF | TGTGCCAGCAGTGAAGGTTTGGCGACACGGGCTACCTTCTACGAGCAGTACTTC
TRBJ1-5 | 14 | . | TRBV9 | . | CASSVEGHNQPQHF | TGTGCCAGCAGCGTAGAGGGGCACAATCAGCCCCAGCATTTT
TRBJ1-1 | 13 | . | TRBV7-2 | . | CASSFAGNTEAFF | TGTGCCAGCAGCTTTGCAGGGAACACTGAAGCTTTCTTT
TRBJ2-3 | 14 | . | TRBV28 | . | CASTPSRITDTQYF | TGTGCCAGCACCCCGTCCCGGATCACAGATACGCAGTATTTT
TRBJ1-2 | 13 | . | TRBV5-6 | TRBD1 | CASSPGQNYGYTF | TGTGCCAGCAGCCCGGGACAGAACTATGGCTACACCTTC
TRBJ2-5 | 14 | . | TRBV10-3 | TRBD1 | CAISEASQGETQYF | TGTGCCATCAGTGAAGCCTCACAGGGGGAGACCCAGTACTTC
TRBJ1-5 | 16 | once | TRBV28 | . | CASTPSGRAGNQPQHF | TGTGCCAGCACCCCCTCCGGGAGGGCGGGGAATCAGCCCCAGCATTTT
TRBJ1-5 | 15 | once | TRBV4-3 | . | CASSQDRREGQPQHF | TGCGCCAGCAGCCAAGACCGCCGGGAAGGTCAGCCCCAGCATTTT
TRBJ2-7 | 15 | many | TRBV18 | TRBD1 | CASSPGQGTSYEQYF | TGTGCCAGCTCGCCGGGACAGGGTACAAGCTACGAGCAGTACTTC